This T cell receptor (beta chain) was profiled in a study of vaccination and CD4 T cells after COVID-19 (dated by TCRdb to between 2021 and 2024). Background on the whole study: In the convalescent cohort there were six males and four females, among whom were two Hispanic individuals, seven Caucasians, two Asians and one multiracial person. Participants received two doses of either the Pfizer-BioNTech BNT162b2 vaccine (n=8) or the Moderna mRNA-1273 vaccine (n=2). Post-COVID blood samples from convalescent patients were collected a median of approximately 100 days after diagnosis, with a range of about 35 to 180 days. Post-vaccine blood samples were taken a median of 72 days after the second vaccine dose, with a range of about 12 to 250 days. For stimulating the cultures, overlapping spike peptide pools were used, derived from SARS-CoV-2 as well as from the common cold coronaviruses HCoV-NL63, HCoV-OC43 and HCoV-229E. Control cultures used a CEFX viral epitope pool as positive control, an HIV-1 Nef peptide pool as negative control, or no peptide. The spike-specific CD4+ TCR repertoire was compared before and after mRNA vaccination in over 9 COVID-19 convalescent patients and a handful of infection-naive healthy vaccine recipients. At the TCR clonotype level, an earlier paper using these donors assessed memory CD4+ T cell crossreactivity between SARS-CoV-2 and common cold coronavirus spike proteins. The study at large found these results: Among convalescent patients, a median about 86% of the SARS-CoV-2-reactive clones seen after vaccination appeared only after vaccination, which suggests priming specific to the vaccine. Although the median number of SARS-CoV-2-reactive clonotypes went up from roughly 22 after infection to about 38 after vaccination, the increase was not significant. The number of convalescent patients in the study was relatively small, and the study did not examine early timepoints following natural infection. Of the vaccine-specific clones found in convalescent patients, nearly all (304 of 307) were mono-reactive for SARS-CoV-2 spike instead of being cross-reactive with common cold coronaviruses.

On this clonotype: Its antigen is not yet known. Per-base quality was not reported, and no clone a single base away is much larger than it.

Including the terminal cysteine and phenylalanine, the CDR3 comprises 18 residues. Only the CDR3 portion is preserved as DNA: 54 bases, with reading frame beginning at the first base. The meaning of the sample's treatment or condition label: roughly nine-day PBMC culture with coronavirus spike peptide pools or control peptides (ViraFEST assay). CD4+ T cells from unexposed donors were collected before the COVID-19 pandemic (2011-2018). To expand antigen-specific T cells with peptide pools and then pick out the expanded clonotypes through TCR sequencing, the study relied on the ViraFEST assay. Each well held millions of PBMCs cultured with around 10 ug/ml peptide pools in IMDM containing approximately 5% human AB serum and 9.5 to 10 IU/ml IL-2. On days 3 and 7, half of the culture medium was replaced with fresh IL-2-containing medium. After 10 to 11 days of culture, CD4+ T cells were isolated by negative selection with the EasySep CD4+ T cell isolation kit. As cell numbers permitted, CD4+ T cells from unexposed donors were tested for reactivity to SARS-CoV-2 S and N and to four common cold coronavirus spike pools. Ficoll-Paque Plus gradient centrifugation was used to isolate PBMCs from whole blood, and the isolated PBMCs were then either used fresh or cryopreserved at -140C. Each culture condition was generally run in triplicate wells. Leukapheresis product for the unexposed donors was purchased commercially.

The method was PCR. DNA from cultured CD4+ T cells was subjected to TCR sequencing with the Oncomine TCR Beta short-read assay at the Johns Hopkins FTIC core. The QIAamp micro DNA kit was used to extract genomic DNA from the cultured CD4+ T cells. Oncomine TCR Beta libraries made from cultured CD4+ T cells were pooled using unique dual indexes and sequenced on an Illumina iSeq 100. The original methods were these. Non-productive sequences were removed, and CDR3s that did not start with C, did not end with F or W, or were shorter than 7 amino acids were discarded. The MANAFEST web application was used to identify antigen-specific clonotypes by comparing peptide-stimulated wells against reference wells and other culture wells. For a clone to be called positive, the clone needed an FDR below 0.05, an odds ratio above 5, and a productive frequency above 0.1% in at least two of three replicate wells. Clonotypes that were significantly expanded in both SARS-CoV-2 spike wells and at least one common cold coronavirus spike condition were defined as cross-reactive. Levenshtein distances (stringdist) and unrooted phylogenetic trees (ape) in R version 3.6.1 were used to assess CDR3 homology. TCRdb handled the public reads itself, with Q25 trimming in fastp and clone calling in MiXCR, and kept productive beta chains. Rows matching on CDR3 protein sequence are summarized as one entry with the most common DNA and genes. TCRdb assigned the V and J calls; the authors' analysis was not used. The sample contains about 9,500 distinct CDR3 sequences, about 28% of them found a single time. About 23% of the sample lies in the top ten.

The TCR sequence derives from a human donor in good health. Sequenced input: CD4+ T cells from blood, cultured in vitro. The chain employs TRBV1 and TRBJ2-5; the table calls TRBD2, which could not be checked here. TRBV1 is a pseudogene locus. The bases read TGCACCAGCAGCCCGACAGATCAAGCGGGAGGGTACCAAGAGACCCAGTACTTC. This codes for CTSSPTDQAGGYQETQYF.